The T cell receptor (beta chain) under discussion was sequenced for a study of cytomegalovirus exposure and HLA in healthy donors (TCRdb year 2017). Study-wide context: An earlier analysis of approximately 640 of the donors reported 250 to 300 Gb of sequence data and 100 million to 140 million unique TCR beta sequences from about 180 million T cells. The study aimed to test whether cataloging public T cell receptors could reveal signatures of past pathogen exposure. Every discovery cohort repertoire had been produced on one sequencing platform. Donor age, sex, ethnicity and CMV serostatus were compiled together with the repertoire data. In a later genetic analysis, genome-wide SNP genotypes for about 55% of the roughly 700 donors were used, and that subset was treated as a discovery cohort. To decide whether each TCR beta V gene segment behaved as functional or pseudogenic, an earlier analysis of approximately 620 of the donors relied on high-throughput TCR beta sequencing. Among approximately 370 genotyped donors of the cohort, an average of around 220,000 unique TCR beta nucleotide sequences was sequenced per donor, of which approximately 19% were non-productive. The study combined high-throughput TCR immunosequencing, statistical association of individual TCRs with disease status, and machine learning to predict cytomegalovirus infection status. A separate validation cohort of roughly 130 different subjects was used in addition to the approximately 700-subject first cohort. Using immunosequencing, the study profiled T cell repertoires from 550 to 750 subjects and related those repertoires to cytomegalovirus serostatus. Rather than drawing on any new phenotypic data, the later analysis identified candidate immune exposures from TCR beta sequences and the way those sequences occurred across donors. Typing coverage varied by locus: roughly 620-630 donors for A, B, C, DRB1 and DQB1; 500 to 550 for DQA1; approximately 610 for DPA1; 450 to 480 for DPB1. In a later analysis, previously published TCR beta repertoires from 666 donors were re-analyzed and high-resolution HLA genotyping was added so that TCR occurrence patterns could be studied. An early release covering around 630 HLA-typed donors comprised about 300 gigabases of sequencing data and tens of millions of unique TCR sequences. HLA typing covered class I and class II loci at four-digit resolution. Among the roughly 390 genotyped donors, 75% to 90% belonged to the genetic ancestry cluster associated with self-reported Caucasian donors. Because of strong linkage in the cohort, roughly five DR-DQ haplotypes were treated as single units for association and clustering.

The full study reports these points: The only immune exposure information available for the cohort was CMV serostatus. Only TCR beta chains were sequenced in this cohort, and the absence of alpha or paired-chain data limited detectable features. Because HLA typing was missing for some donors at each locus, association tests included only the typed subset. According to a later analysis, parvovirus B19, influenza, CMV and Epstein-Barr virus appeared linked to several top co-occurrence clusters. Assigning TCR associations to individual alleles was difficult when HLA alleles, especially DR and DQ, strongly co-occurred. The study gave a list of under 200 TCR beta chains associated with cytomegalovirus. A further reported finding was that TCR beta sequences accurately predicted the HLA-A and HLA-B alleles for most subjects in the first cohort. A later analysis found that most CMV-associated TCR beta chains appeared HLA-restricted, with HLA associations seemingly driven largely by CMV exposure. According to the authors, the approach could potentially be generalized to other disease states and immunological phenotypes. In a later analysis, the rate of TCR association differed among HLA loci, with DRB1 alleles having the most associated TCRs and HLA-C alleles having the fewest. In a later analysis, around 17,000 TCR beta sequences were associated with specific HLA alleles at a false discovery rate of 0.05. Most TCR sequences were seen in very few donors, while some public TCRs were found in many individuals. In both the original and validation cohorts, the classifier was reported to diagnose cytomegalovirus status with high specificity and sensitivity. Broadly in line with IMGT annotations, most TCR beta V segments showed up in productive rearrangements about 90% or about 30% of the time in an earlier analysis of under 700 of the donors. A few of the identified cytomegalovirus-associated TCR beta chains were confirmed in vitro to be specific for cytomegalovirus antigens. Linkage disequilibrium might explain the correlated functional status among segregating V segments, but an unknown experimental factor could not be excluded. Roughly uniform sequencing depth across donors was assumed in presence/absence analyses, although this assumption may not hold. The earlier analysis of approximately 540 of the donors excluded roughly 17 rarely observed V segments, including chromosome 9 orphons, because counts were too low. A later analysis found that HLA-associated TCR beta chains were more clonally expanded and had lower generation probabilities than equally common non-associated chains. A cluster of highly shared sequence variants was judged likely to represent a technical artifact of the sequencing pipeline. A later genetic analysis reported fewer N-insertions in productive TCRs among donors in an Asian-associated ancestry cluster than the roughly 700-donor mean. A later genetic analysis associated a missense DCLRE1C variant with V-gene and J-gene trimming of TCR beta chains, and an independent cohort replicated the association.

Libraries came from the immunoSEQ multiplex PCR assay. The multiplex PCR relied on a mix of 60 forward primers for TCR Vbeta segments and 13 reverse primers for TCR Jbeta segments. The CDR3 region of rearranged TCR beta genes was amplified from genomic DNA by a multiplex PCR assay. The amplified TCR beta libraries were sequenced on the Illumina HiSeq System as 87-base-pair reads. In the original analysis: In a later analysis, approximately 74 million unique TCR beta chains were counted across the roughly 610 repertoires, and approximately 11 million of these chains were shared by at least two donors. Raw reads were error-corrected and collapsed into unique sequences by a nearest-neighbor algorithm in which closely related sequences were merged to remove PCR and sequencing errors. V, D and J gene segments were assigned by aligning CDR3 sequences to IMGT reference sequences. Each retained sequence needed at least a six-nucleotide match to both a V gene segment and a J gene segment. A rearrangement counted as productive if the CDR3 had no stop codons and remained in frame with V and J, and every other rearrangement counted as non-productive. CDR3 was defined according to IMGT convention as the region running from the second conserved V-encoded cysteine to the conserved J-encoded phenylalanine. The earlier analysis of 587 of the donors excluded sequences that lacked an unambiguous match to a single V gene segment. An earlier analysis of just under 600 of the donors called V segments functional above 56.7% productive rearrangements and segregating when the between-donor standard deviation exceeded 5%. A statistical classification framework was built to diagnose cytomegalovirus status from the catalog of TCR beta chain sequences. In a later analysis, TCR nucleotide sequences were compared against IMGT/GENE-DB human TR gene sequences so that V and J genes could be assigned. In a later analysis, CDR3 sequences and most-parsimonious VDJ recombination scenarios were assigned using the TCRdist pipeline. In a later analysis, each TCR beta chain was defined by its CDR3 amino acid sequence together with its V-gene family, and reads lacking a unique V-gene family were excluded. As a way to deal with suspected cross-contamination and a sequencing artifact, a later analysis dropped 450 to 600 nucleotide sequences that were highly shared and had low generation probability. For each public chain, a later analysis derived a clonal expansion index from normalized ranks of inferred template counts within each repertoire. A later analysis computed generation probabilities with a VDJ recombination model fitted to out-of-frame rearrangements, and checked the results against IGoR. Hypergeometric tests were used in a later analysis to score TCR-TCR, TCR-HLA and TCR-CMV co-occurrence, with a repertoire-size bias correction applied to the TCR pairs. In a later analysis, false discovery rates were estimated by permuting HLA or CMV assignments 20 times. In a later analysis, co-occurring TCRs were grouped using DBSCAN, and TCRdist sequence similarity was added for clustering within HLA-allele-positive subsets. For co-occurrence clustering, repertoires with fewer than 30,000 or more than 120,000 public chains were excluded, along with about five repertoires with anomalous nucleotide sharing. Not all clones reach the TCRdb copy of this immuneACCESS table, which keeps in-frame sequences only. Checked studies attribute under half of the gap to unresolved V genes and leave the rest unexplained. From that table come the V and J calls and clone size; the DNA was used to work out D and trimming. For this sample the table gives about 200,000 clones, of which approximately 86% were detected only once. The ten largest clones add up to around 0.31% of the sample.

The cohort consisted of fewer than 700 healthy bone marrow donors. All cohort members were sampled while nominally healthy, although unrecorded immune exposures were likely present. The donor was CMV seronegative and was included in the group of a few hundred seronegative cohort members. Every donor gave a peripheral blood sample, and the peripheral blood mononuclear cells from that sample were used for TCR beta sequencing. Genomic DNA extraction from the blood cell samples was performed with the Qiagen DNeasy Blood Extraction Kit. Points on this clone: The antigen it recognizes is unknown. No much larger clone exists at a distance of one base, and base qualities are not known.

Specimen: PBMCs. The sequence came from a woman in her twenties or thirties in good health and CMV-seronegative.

The DNA sequence reads TGTGCCAGCAGTGAAGCTATGGAAGGGAGGGGCACAGATACGCAGTATTTT. It codes for CASSEAMEGRGTDTQYF. The chain employs TRBV6-1 and TRBJ2-3, with 7 middle bases fitting TRBD2. The germline V gene yields MNHNS for CDR1 and SASEGT for CDR2. Relative to germline, V is missing 0 bases and J is missing 1 base, with 7 bases of the junction outside any gene match. The CDR3 measures 17 amino acids from cysteine to phenylalanine. The read is trimmed to its CDR3 DNA, 51 bases read in frame from base 1.